This is a list of T cell receptor beta chains from one sample in a study of graft-versus-host responses after intestinal transplantation. TCRdb keeps only in-frame clones here, not all; method: immunoSEQ multiplex PCR. The repertoire holds around 20,000 clones, 90% seen once, with less than 2% in the top ten. The sequenced sample was PBMCs, obtained 350 to 400 days after transplant. The receptors were sampled from a human patient who received an intestinal transplant, so some T cells may come from the graft donor. Both conserved end residues are part of each CDR3. A D gene is named only where the DNA matches it firmly. Not all rows give a size; the values are once, few, many and, for expanded clones, a class.

cdr3_nt: TGTGCCAGCTCACCACAAACTAGCGGGGGCCAAGAGACCCAGTACTTC
cdr3_aa: CASSPQTSGGQETQYF
j_call: TRBJ2-5
v_call: TRBV18
d_call: TRBD2
clone_size: NA

cdr3_nt: TGTGCCAGCAGTCTCCAAGGGTATGAGGGTAATGAAGCTTTCTTT
cdr3_aa: CASSLQGYEGNEAFF
j_call: TRBJ1-1
v_call: TRBV6-6
d_call: NA
clone_size: few

cdr3_nt: TGTGCCAGCAGCTTGGTGGACAGGGGGCGTGATGAGCAGTTCTTC
cdr3_aa: CASSLVDRGRDEQFF
j_call: TRBJ2-1
v_call: TRBV5-6
d_call: TRBD1
clone_size: NA

cdr3_nt: TGTGCCAGCAGTTCCCGGGGTACTGGAGATACGCAGTATTTT
cdr3_aa: CASSSRGTGDTQYF
j_call: TRBJ2-3
v_call: TRBV6-1
d_call: NA
clone_size: NA

cdr3_nt: TGTGCCAGCAGTCTCCGGGACCCCTACAATGAGCAGTTCTTC
cdr3_aa: CASSLRDPYNEQFF
j_call: TRBJ2-1
v_call: TRBV6-5
d_call: NA
clone_size: NA

cdr3_nt: TGTGCCAGCAGTGAAACTAGCGGGAGTGGGAATGAGCAGTTCTTC
cdr3_aa: CASSETSGSGNEQFF
j_call: TRBJ2-1
v_call: TRBV25-1
d_call: TRBD2
clone_size: NA

cdr3_nt: TGTGCCAGCAGCTTACTCGGGTACACCGGGGAGCTGTTTTTT
cdr3_aa: CASSLLGYTGELFF
j_call: TRBJ2-2
v_call: TRBV7-9
d_call: NA
clone_size: NA

cdr3_nt: TGTGCCAGTACGGTAGAAGTTGAGCAGTTCTTC
cdr3_aa: CASTVEVEQFF
j_call: TRBJ2-1
v_call: TRBV2
d_call: NA
clone_size: NA

cdr3_nt: TGTGCCAGCAGCCAGGACAGGCCGTATGGCTACACCTTC
cdr3_aa: CASSQDRPYGYTF
j_call: TRBJ1-2
v_call: TRBV5-4
d_call: TRBD1
clone_size: NA

cdr3_nt: TGCGCCAGCAGCCCAGGACAGCGCACAGATACGCAGTATTTT
cdr3_aa: CASSPGQRTDTQYF
j_call: TRBJ2-3
v_call: TRBV5-1
d_call: NA
clone_size: NA

cdr3_nt: TGTGCCAGTTACTCCTACAATGAGCAGTTCTTC
cdr3_aa: CASYSYNEQFF
j_call: TRBJ2-1
v_call: TRBV28
d_call: NA
clone_size: NA

cdr3_nt: TGTGCTAGTGGTCCCTTAATGAACACTGAAGCTTTCTTT
cdr3_aa: CASGPLMNTEAFF
j_call: TRBJ1-1
v_call: TRBV12-5
d_call: NA
clone_size: NA

cdr3_nt: TGTGCCAGCAGTTACTTCGGATCAGGGTACAATGAGCAGTTCTTC
cdr3_aa: CASSYFGSGYNEQFF
j_call: TRBJ2-1
v_call: TRBV6-5
d_call: NA
clone_size: NA

cdr3_nt: TGTGCCAGCAGCTTATCCCACCGGGGCCTCTATGGCTACACCTTC
cdr3_aa: CASSLSHRGLYGYTF
j_call: TRBJ1-2
v_call: TRBV11-2
d_call: NA
clone_size: NA

cdr3_nt: TGTGCCAGCAGCGTAGCAAGGGCAGATACGCAGTATTTT
cdr3_aa: CASSVARADTQYF
j_call: TRBJ2-3
v_call: TRBV9
d_call: NA
clone_size: NA

cdr3_nt: TGTGCCAGCAGCCCGTTTGACAGGGGTATGTCCTACGAGCAGTACTTC
cdr3_aa: CASSPFDRGMSYEQYF
j_call: TRBJ2-7
v_call: TRBV9
d_call: TRBD1
clone_size: NA

cdr3_nt: TGTGCCAGCAGTGACTCGAGCGGGGGGGCAGATACGCAGTATTTT
cdr3_aa: CASSDSSGGADTQYF
j_call: TRBJ2-3
v_call: TRBV6-4
d_call: TRBD2
clone_size: NA

cdr3_nt: TGTGCCAGCTCACCACCCCTGGGACGGGGTAACTATGGCTACACCTTC
cdr3_aa: CASSPPLGRGNYGYTF
j_call: TRBJ1-2
v_call: TRBV18
d_call: NA
clone_size: NA

cdr3_nt: TGTGCCAGCAGTTCCGATAGGGTTAGCGGCCCCTACAATGAGCAGTTCTTC
cdr3_aa: CASSSDRVSGPYNEQFF
j_call: TRBJ2-1
v_call: TRBV28
d_call: NA
clone_size: NA

cdr3_nt: TGTGCCAGCAGCTTAGGATACTTGACAAGCTCCTACAATGAGCAGTTCTTC
cdr3_aa: CASSLGYLTSSYNEQFF
j_call: TRBJ2-1
v_call: TRBV7-8
d_call: NA
clone_size: once

cdr3_nt: TGCGCCAGCAGCTGGACAGCCAGTCTAGCCAAAAACATTCAGTACTTC
cdr3_aa: CASSWTASLAKNIQYF
j_call: TRBJ2-4
v_call: TRBV5-1
d_call: NA
clone_size: NA

cdr3_nt: TGTGCCAGCAGCTTTCGCGGGACTGGGTTTGAAGAGCAGTACTTC
cdr3_aa: CASSFRGTGFEEQYF
j_call: TRBJ2-7
v_call: TRBV11-2
d_call: NA
clone_size: once

cdr3_nt: TGTGCCAGCAGCTTAGGCCACGGGAACACTGAAGCTTTCTTT
cdr3_aa: CASSLGHGNTEAFF
j_call: TRBJ1-1
v_call: TRBV7-3
d_call: NA
clone_size: NA

cdr3_nt: TGTGCCAGCAGTTATAATGGAAGGGCGGACTATGGCTACACCTTC
cdr3_aa: CASSYNGRADYGYTF
j_call: TRBJ1-2
v_call: TRBV28
d_call: NA
clone_size: NA

cdr3_nt: TGTGCCAGCAGCCCTCCCCCTAGCGGGAGGGCCTTTCGTGTGGAGACCCAGTACTTC
cdr3_aa: CASSPPPSGRAFRVETQYF
j_call: TRBJ2-5
v_call: TRBV28
d_call: TRBD2
clone_size: once